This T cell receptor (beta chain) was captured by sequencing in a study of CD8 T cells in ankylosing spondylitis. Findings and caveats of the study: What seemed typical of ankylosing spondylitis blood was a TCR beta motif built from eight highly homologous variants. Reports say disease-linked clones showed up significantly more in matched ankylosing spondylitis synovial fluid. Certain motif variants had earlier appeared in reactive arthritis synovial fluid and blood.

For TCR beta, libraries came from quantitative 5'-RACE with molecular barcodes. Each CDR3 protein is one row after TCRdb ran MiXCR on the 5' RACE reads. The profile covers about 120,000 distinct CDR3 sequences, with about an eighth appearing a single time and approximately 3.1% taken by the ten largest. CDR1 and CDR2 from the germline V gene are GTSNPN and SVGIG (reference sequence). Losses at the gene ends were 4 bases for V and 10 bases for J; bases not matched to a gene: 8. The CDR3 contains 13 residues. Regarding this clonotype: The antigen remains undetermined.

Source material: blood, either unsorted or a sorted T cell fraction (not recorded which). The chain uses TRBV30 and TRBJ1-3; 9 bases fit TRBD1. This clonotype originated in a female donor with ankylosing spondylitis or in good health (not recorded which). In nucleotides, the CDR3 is TGTGCCTGGACAAAACAGGGGGCGCGGACCATATATTTT. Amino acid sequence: CAWTKQGARTIYF.